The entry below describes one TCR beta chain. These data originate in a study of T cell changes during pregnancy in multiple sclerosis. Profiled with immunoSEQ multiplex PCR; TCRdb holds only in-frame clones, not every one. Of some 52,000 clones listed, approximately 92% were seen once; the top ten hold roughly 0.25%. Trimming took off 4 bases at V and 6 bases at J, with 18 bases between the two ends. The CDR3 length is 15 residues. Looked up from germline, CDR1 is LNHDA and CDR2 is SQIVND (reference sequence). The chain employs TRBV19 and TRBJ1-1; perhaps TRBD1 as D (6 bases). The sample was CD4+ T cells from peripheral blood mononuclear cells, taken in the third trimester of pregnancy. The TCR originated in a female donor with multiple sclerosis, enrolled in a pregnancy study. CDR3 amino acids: CASSNENRVWAEAFF. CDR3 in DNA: TGTGCCAGTAGTAATGAAAACAGGGTATGGGCTGAAGCTTTCTTT.